This TCR beta chain comes out of a study of blood T cell repertoires in COVID-19. Generated by immunoSEQ multiplex PCR, the TCRdb table keeps only in-frame clones and is missing some. The sample lists hundreds of thousands of clones, over 80% occurring once. Two consecutive negative NP/OP PCR tests, clearance, or resolved symptoms defined Cohort 3 recovery. V shed 8 bases and J 9 bases; nucleotides not matched to a gene: 9. The CDR3 spans 13 residues. From germline, CDR1 is LGHDT and CDR2 YNNKEL (reference sequence). V is TRBV3-1 (or the pseudogene TRBV3-2) and J is TRBJ2-1, with 8 bases matching TRBD1. The specimen sequenced was PBMCs or T cells enriched from blood (not recorded which). This clonotype was obtained from a woman aged 18-35 years who had recovered from COVID-19. The CDR3 spells CASEYSRGREQFF. In DNA form, the CDR3 reads TGTGCCAGCGAATACTCCAGGGGGCGTGAGCAGTTCTTC.